This T cell receptor (beta chain) was identified in a study of tumor-infiltrating lymphocytes in primary liver carcinoma. Whole-study results and caveats: Tumor-adjacent and tumor-blood pairs showed less overlap than tumor region pairs.

Extraction of RNA together with DNA used about 17-31 mg of unsorted bulk tissue. Through surgical resection, the patients' primary liver carcinoma was treated. Sampling of every tumor involved five separate regions. These included the tumor centre. Every single tumor sample held over 90% viable tumor cells. The germline V gene encodes CDR1 SGHNT and CDR2 YENEEA. The CDR3 has 14 residues. V lost 11 bases to trimming and J lost 3 bases; unmatched junction nucleotides: 7. A primer in the constant region served to generate TCR beta cDNA from approximately 500 ng of total RNA. It was through three nested multiplex PCR rounds of slightly modified ARM-PCR that TCR beta libraries arose. For roughly 11 cycles apiece, the opening two PCR rounds ran with TRBV1-TRBV30 forward primers and a C-beta reverse primer. Each CDR3 protein gets one entry after TCRdb re-called the multiplex PCR reads with MiXCR. The sample yields roughly 120,000 distinct CDR3 sequences, 60% to 70% seen once.

This clonotype ranks as medium-sized (0.01 to 0.1%). Its antigen is undetermined. V gene TRBV11-3 combines with J gene TRBJ2-3, with TRBD2 identical over 11 bases. This receptor was taken from a woman in her sixties with primary liver carcinoma and hepatitis B virus infection. The specimen sequenced was liver tumor tissue from sampling region 1. The subset here: tumor region T1, superior pole. Written as DNA, the CDR3 is TGTGCCTCCGGGGCTAGCGGGAGGACAGATACGCAGTATTTT. It specifies CASGASGRTDTQYF.